These 11 T cell receptor beta chains came from one sample sequenced in a study of shared clonotypes between healthy human individuals. Libraries were prepared by immunoSEQ multiplex PCR; TCRdb keeps only in-frame clonotypes and omits some of them. The sample shows a few million clones, around 92% of them seen only once. Sequenced: naive CD4+ T cells from PBMCs. Noted subset: CD45RA+ positively selected. These TCRs come from a man between 18 and 35 years old in good health. Some clones in this sample may be carry-over from other donors' samples.

V gene TRBV10-3 combines with J gene TRBJ2-7; 10 bases agree with TRBD1. There are 15 residues in the CDR3. Per the germline V gene, CDR1 is ENHRY and CDR2 is SYGVKD. The J segment lost 2 bases and the V segment lost 3 bases, leaving 4 bases of the junction unmatched. The DNA of the CDR3 is TGTGCCATCAGTGAAGACAGGGGGCTGGCCTACGAGCAGTACTTC. This gives the protein CAISEDRGLAYEQYF.

The genes are TRBV27 and TRBJ1-2; a possible D gene is TRBD1 (5 bases). Germline V gene data show CDR1 as MNHEY and CDR2 as SMNVEV (reference sequence). This CDR3 has 13 amino acids. The V end was cut by 9 bases, the J end by 4 bases, with 15 bases between. CDR3 sequence reads: CASRQRNSYGYTF. CDR3 bases: TGTGCCAGTCGACAGCGCAACTCCTATGGCTACACCTTC.

The V gene is TRBV6-5, the J gene TRBJ1-3; a possible D gene is TRBD1 (6 bases). Looked up from germline, CDR1 is MNHEY and CDR2 is SVGAGI. V gave up 4 bases and J gave up 2 bases, with 15 bases separating them. The CDR3 is 16 amino acids. CDR3 DNA sequence: TGTGCCAGCAGTTTACAGGGTGGAATCACTGGAAACACCATATATTTT. It yields the protein CASSLQGGITGNTIYF.

The chain recombines TRBV6-5 with TRBJ2-2; the match to TRBD1 covers 8 bases. The CDR3 extends over 16 amino acids. The germline CDR1 and CDR2 sequences are MNHEY and SVGAGI. V shed 2 bases, J shed 3 bases, and the junction held 5 bases outside the gene matches. This CDR3 reads CASSYGQGRDTGELFF. The CDR3 DNA is TGTGCCAGCAGTTACGGACAGGGCCGGGACACCGGGGAGCTGTTTTTT.

The chain carries TRBV2 and TRBJ2-1; TRBD2 agrees at 7 bases. V was pared by 4 bases and J by 1 base, with 4 bases of the junction left unmatched. The CDR3 sequence is 15 residues long. Germline lookup yields CDR1 SNHLY and CDR2 FYNNEI. CDR3 nucleotides: TGTGCCAGCAGTGGAGAAGCGGGGTCCTACAATGAGCAGTTCTTC. Residues: CASSGEAGSYNEQFF.

In its sample, this clone was seen a few times. The rearrangement joins TRBV9 to TRBJ1-4; TRBD1 aligns across 7 bases. V was clipped by 0 bases and J by 4 bases; unmatched bases: 6. The CDR3 has 16 residues. CDR1 SGDLS and CDR2 YYNGEE come from the germline V gene. For the CDR3, the DNA is TGTGCCAGCAGCGTAGGGGGACAGCACCTTAATGAAAAACTGTTTTTT. Translation gives CASSVGGQHLNEKLFF.

The gene calls are TRBV6-5 and TRBJ2-7, with D possibly TRBD2 on 6 matching bases. V lost 9 bases, J lost 5 bases, and 17 bases lay in between. The CDR3 has 13 amino acids. Germline loops: CDR1 MNHEY, CDR2 SVGAGI. Here the CDR3 reads CARTDGRINEQYF. DNA for the CDR3: TGTGCCAGGACGGACGGGAGAATCAACGAGCAGTACTTC.

V is TRBV10-3 and J is TRBJ2-1, with 9 bases aligning to TRBD2. Looked up from germline, CDR1 is ENHRY and CDR2 is SYGVKD. The CDR3 sequence is 15 residues long. V was clipped by 3 bases and J by 4 bases; unmatched bases: 4. CDR3 in DNA: TGTGCCATCAGTGAAGCTAGCGGGGAGTACAATGAGCAGTTCTTC. Protein product: CAISEASGEYNEQFF.

This chain joins TRBV5-1 and TRBJ2-7; 9 bases fit TRBD1. Trimming at V came to 4 bases and at J to 2 bases, leaving 7 bases not matched to a gene. Germline CDR1 reads SGHRS; CDR2 reads YFSETQ. The CDR3 covers 15 residues. CDR3 amino acids: CASSEGTGRAYEQYF. The CDR3 bases are TGCGCCAGCAGCGAGGGGACAGGGAGGGCCTACGAGCAGTACTTC.

In the case of this clone: Additional DNA sequences in this sample encode the identical CDR3. The chain links TRBV19 to TRBJ1-1; 9 nucleotides match TRBD1. The V and J ends lost 6 bases and 1 base, in that order; junction bases with no gene match: 3. There are 14 residues in the CDR3. Germline V gene data show CDR1 as LNHDA and CDR2 as SQIVND (reference sequence). The CDR3 nucleotides read TGTGCCAGTAGCACGGGACAGGGGAACACTGAAGCTTTCTTT. Its protein product is CASSTGQGNTEAFF.

The chain couples TRBV5-1 to TRBJ1-4, with 9 bases fitting TRBD1. From germline, CDR1 is SGHRS and CDR2 YFSETQ. Trimming removed 2 bases from V and 8 bases from J; junction bases left unmatched: 10. This CDR3 spans 16 amino acids. The CDR3 region has the DNA TGCGCCAGCAGCTTTACTGTGGGACAGGGAAAAGAAAAACTGTTTTTT. It yields the protein CASSFTVGQGKEKLFF.